These T cell receptor beta chains were read from a single sample in a study of cytomegalovirus exposure and HLA in healthy donors. TCRdb keeps only in-frame clones here, not all; method: immunoSEQ multiplex PCR. This sample has more than 90,000 clones, with 60% to 75% found just once. The sequencing sample was made of PBMCs. Receptor source: a woman aged 40 to 50 in good health and CMV-seronegative. CDR3s include the opening cysteine and the closing phenylalanine or tryptophan. The order of the fields is J gene, D gene, clone size, V gene, CDR3 protein, CDR3 DNA. D genes are given only for firm matches. Only some rows state a clone size, as once, few, many or a class for expanded clones.

J: TRBJ2-3
D: .
size: .
V: TRBV5-1
CDR3: CASSLDPLGLSTDTQYF
DNA: TGCGCCAGCAGCTTGGACCCCTTGGGGCTAAGCACAGATACGCAGTATTTT

J: TRBJ2-1
D: .
size: .
V: TRBV11-2
CDR3: CASSLDYGGTEQFF
DNA: TGTGCCAGCAGCTTAGATTACGGCGGGACCGAGCAGTTCTTC

J: TRBJ2-5
D: TRBD2
size: .
V: TRBV28
CDR3: CASSLGGDPETQYF
DNA: TGTGCCAGCAGTTTAGGGGGGGACCCAGAGACCCAGTACTTC

J: TRBJ2-1
D: TRBD2
size: .
V: TRBV5-4
CDR3: CASSPWTSGANEQFF
DNA: TGTGCCAGCAGCCCCTGGACTAGCGGGGCTAATGAGCAGTTCTTC

J: TRBJ2-1
D: TRBD2
size: .
V: TRBV5-5
CDR3: CAGGLAGAGSYNEQFF
DNA: TGTGCCGGGGGACTAGCGGGGGCCGGGTCCTACAATGAGCAGTTCTTC

J: TRBJ2-5
D: .
size: .
V: TRBV4-1
CDR3: CASSPGSGQETQYF
DNA: TGCGCCAGCAGCCCGGGGAGCGGCCAAGAGACCCAGTACTTC

J: TRBJ2-3
D: TRBD2
size: .
V: TRBV6-1
CDR3: CASSEAGLAGRADTQYF
DNA: TGTGCCAGCAGTGAAGCTGGGCTAGCGGGACGCGCAGATACGCAGTATTTT

J: TRBJ2-1
D: .
size: .
V: TRBV4-3
CDR3: CASSRQTGEQFF
DNA: TGCGCCAGCAGCCGTCAGACAGGAGAGCAGTTCTTC

J: TRBJ2-3
D: .
size: medium-sized
V: TRBV7-9
CDR3: CASSSTYLPEGPTDTQYF
DNA: TGTGCCAGCAGCTCAACTTACCTCCCGGAGGGTCCCACAGATACGCAGTATTTT

J: TRBJ2-5
D: .
size: few
V: TRBV25-1
CDR3: CASSLLEGLETQYF
DNA: TGTGCCAGCAGTCTATTGGAGGGGTTGGAGACCCAGTACTTC

J: TRBJ2-3
D: TRBD2
size: .
V: TRBV7-9
CDR3: CASSFGLAGVDTQYF
DNA: TGTGCCAGCAGCTTTGGACTAGCGGGAGTAGATACGCAGTATTTT

J: TRBJ2-5
D: .
size: .
V: TRBV6-6
CDR3: CASSRGAGETQYF
DNA: TGTGCCAGCAGCCGCGGAGCGGGAGAGACCCAGTACTTC

J: TRBJ2-2
D: TRBD2
size: .
V: TRBV7-3
CDR3: CASSALAGGGTGELFF
DNA: TGTGCCAGCAGCGCCTTAGCGGGAGGGGGCACCGGGGAGCTGTTTTTT

J: TRBJ2-5
D: TRBD2
size: .
V: TRBV4-2
CDR3: CASSPKPLAVGETQYF
DNA: TGTGCCAGCAGCCCCAAACCACTAGCGGTGGGAGAGACCCAGTACTTC

J: TRBJ2-2
D: TRBD2
size: .
V: TRBV29-1
CDR3: CSVEASGSGTGELFF
DNA: TGCAGCGTTGAGGCCAGCGGGAGCGGCACCGGGGAGCTGTTTTTT

J: TRBJ2-7
D: .
size: .
V: TRBV4-2
CDR3: CASSHDDMAGEGQQYF
DNA: TGTGCCAGCAGCCATGACGACATGGCAGGGGAGGGTCAGCAGTACTTC

J: TRBJ2-2
D: .
size: once
V: TRBV19
CDR3: CASSIDRGANTGELFF
DNA: TGTGCCAGTAGTATAGACCGGGGGGCAAACACCGGGGAGCTGTTTTTT

J: TRBJ2-3
D: TRBD2
size: .
V: TRBV5-4
CDR3: CASSLSVLAGPDTQYF
DNA: TGTGCCAGCAGCTTGAGCGTGCTAGCGGGACCAGATACGCAGTATTTT

J: TRBJ2-7
D: .
size: .
V: TRBV29-1
CDR3: CSVVTETYEQYF
DNA: TGCAGCGTTGTGACAGAGACCTACGAGCAGTACTTC